The source of this T cell receptor beta chain is a study of blood T cells in healthy people across ages. Study results and caveats: Diversity of TCR beta per million T cells declined in a roughly linear way with age.

CDR1 and CDR2 (germline): SGHTA, FQGTGA. Germline trimming cut 6 bases from V and 4 bases from J; bases unmatched to any gene: 6. CDR3 length equals 16 residues. This clonotype was recorded a few times. The antigen remains unidentified. Then a second PCR, running roughly 7 to 11 cycles, was carried out with a sample-barcoded 5' primer and a J-beta primer mix. TCRdb passed the 5' RACE reads through MiXCR, listing each CDR3 protein once. The table records about 780,000 distinct CDR3 sequences, about 62% of them present only once. The authors drew 8.5 to 10 milliliters of peripheral blood from each donor.

The specimen sequenced was blood. The chain combines TRBV7-3 with TRBJ2-1; TRBD2 matches 13 bases. The source is a man between 25 and 39 years old in good health. DNA of the CDR3: TGTGCCAGCAGTTACTCGACTAGCGGGGGGTACAATGAGCAGTTCTTC. Translation gives CASSYSTSGGYNEQFF.